These T cell receptor beta chains were read from a single sample in a study of cytotoxic CD8 clonotypes in ibrutinib-treated CLL. Sequencing was performed with immunoSEQ multiplex PCR; in TCRdb, only in-frame clones are kept and a portion is missing. Of 150,000 to 200,000 clones in the sample, roughly 86% were seen once. The material sequenced was PBMCs, taken after 12 months of ibrutinib treatment. These receptors all come from a human donor with chronic lymphocytic leukemia. CDR3s include the opening cysteine and the closing phenylalanine or tryptophan. A D gene is named only where the DNA matches it firmly. The size entry is marked missing in some rows and otherwise reads once, few, many or a size class.

TRBV4-2,NA,NA,TRBJ2-1,CASSLLAYNEQFF,TGTGCCAGCAGCCTATTAGCTTACAATGAGCAGTTCTTC
TRBV7-2,NA,NA,TRBJ1-1,CASSPAGSYTEAFF,TGTGCCAGCAGCCCCGCTGGGAGCTACACTGAAGCTTTCTTT
TRBV5-1,NA,NA,TRBJ2-2,CASSLEDPWGEHRGAVF,TGCGCCAGCAGCTTGGAGGACCCGTGGGGGGAACACCGGGGAGCTGTTTTT
TRBV5-1,NA,few,TRBJ1-6,CASSLGGDNSPLHF,TGCGCCAGCAGCTTGGGGGGTGATAATTCACCCCTCCACTTT
TRBV28,TRBD2,NA,TRBJ2-2,CASSVRTSGRTNTGELFF,TGTGCCAGCAGTGTCCGGACTAGCGGGAGGACGAACACCGGGGAGCTGTTTTTT
TRBV18,NA,NA,TRBJ1-3,CASSPKQTLSGNTIYF,TGTGCCAGCTCACCAAAACAGACTCTCTCTGGAAACACCATATATTTT
TRBV5-1,NA,NA,TRBJ1-2,CASRQGTNYGYTF,TGCGCCAGCAGGCAAGGTACTAACTATGGCTACACCTTC
TRBV7-2,TRBD1,NA,TRBJ2-5,CASSPDRRETQYF,TGTGCCAGCAGCCCGGACAGGCGGGAGACCCAGTACTTC
TRBV5-1,NA,NA,TRBJ2-1,CASSSPQDEQFF,TGCGCCAGCAGCTCTCCCCAGGATGAGCAGTTCTTC
TRBV6-6,TRBD1,NA,TRBJ1-5,CASSYGQGSNQPQHF,TGTGCCAGCAGTTACGGACAGGGAAGCAATCAGCCCCAGCATTTT
TRBV5-1,TRBD2,NA,TRBJ2-3,CASSTLAGSTDTQYF,TGCGCCAGCAGCACACTAGCGGGGAGCACAGATACGCAGTATTTT
TRBV5-3,NA,NA,TRBJ2-5,CARSLGPGAFGQYF,TGTGCCAGAAGCTTGGGCCCCGGGGCTTTCGGCCAGTACTTC
TRBV5-6,NA,NA,TRBJ2-7,CASSFGYLSEAATYEQYF,TGTGCCAGCAGCTTTGGGTATCTCTCAGAAGCAGCCACCTACGAGCAGTACTTC
TRBV7-9,TRBD1,NA,TRBJ1-1,CASSSPAGTGLVNTEAFF,TGTGCCAGCAGCTCGCCGGCCGGGACAGGTCTGGTGAACACTGAAGCTTTCTTT
TRBV7-2,TRBD2,NA,TRBJ2-3,CASSLVAGSTDTQYF,TGTGCCAGCAGCTTAGTAGCGGGTAGCACAGATACGCAGTATTTT
TRBV5-1,NA,NA,TRBJ2-3,CASSLAGDRSSLGTQYF,TGCGCCAGCAGCTTGGCCGGTGACAGGTCATCACTCGGTACGCAGTATTTT
TRBV5-3,NA,NA,TRBJ1-1,CARRRDGKGLQNTEAFF,TGTGCCAGAAGGCGTGACGGTAAGGGCCTACAGAACACTGAAGCTTTCTTT
TRBV4-3,NA,NA,TRBJ2-2,CASSQDTASGELFF,TGCGCCAGCAGCCAAGACACCGCATCCGGGGAGCTGTTTTTT
TRBV7-3,TRBD1,NA,TRBJ1-3,CASSPGQGPGGNTIYF,TGTGCCAGCAGCCCGGGACAGGGCCCGGGGGGAAACACCATATATTTT
TRBV28,TRBD2,few,TRBJ2-5,CASSALIFKAGGQETQYF,TGTGCCAGCAGCGCCCTCATTTTTAAAGCGGGGGGCCAAGAGACCCAGTACTTC
TRBV19,NA,once,TRBJ2-3,CASSILGETDTQYF,TGTGCCAGTAGTATACTCGGAGAGACAGATACGCAGTATTTT
TRBV5-1,NA,NA,TRBJ2-7,CASSLVPGDYEQYF,TGCGCCAGCAGCTTGGTTCCAGGGGACTACGAGCAGTACTTC
TRBV19,NA,few,TRBJ2-2,CASSIGTGELFF,TGTGCCAGTAGTATCGGGACCGGGGAGCTGTTTTTT
TRBV7-2,NA,NA,TRBJ1-1,CASSFIDRNTEAFF,TGTGCCAGCAGTTTCATAGACAGGAACACTGAAGCTTTCTTT
TRBV18,NA,few,TRBJ1-1,CASSPPDRLPFAFF,TGTGCCAGCTCACCACCAGACAGGCTTCCGTTCGCTTTCTTT
TRBV7-2,NA,few,TRBJ1-2,CASSLRRPNGYGYTF,TGTGCCAGCAGCTTAAGGCGCCCGAACGGGTATGGCTACACCTTC
TRBV7-2,NA,NA,TRBJ2-7,CASSLGLVEQYF,TGTGCCAGCAGCTTAGGTCTTGTCGAGCAGTACTTC
TRBV27,NA,NA,TRBJ2-5,CASSFGPGTLETQYF,TGTGCCAGCAGTTTTGGCCCGGGGACGTTGGAGACCCAGTACTTC
TRBV7-2,TRBD2,NA,TRBJ2-1,CASSLRPGLAGANEQFF,TGTGCCAGCAGCTTGAGACCGGGACTAGCGGGGGCCAATGAGCAGTTCTTC
TRBV28,NA,NA,TRBJ2-7,CASSLWGTTYEQYF,TGTGCCAGCAGTTTATGGGGCACTACCTACGAGCAGTACTTC
TRBV18,NA,NA,TRBJ2-2,CASSPTNRANTGELFF,TGTGCCAGCTCACCTACGAACAGGGCGAACACCGGGGAGCTGTTTTTT
TRBV6-5,NA,NA,TRBJ1-2,CASSYPNQANYGYTF,TGTGCCAGCAGTTACCCAAACCAAGCTAACTATGGCTACACCTTC
TRBV25-1,TRBD1,NA,TRBJ2-5,CASSEWARGLGETQYF,TGTGCCAGCAGTGAATGGGCCAGGGGGCTTGGCGAGACCCAGTACTTC
TRBV4-1,TRBD1,NA,TRBJ1-2,CASSQGQGALGYGYTF,TGCGCCAGCAGCCAAGGACAGGGGGCTTTGGGCTATGGCTACACCTTC
TRBV5-1,NA,NA,TRBJ2-2,CASSLDPGGTGELFF,TGCGCCAGCAGCTTAGATCCAGGGGGGACCGGGGAGCTGTTTTTT
TRBV27,NA,NA,TRBJ2-6,CASSPYSGANVLTF,TGTGCCAGCAGTCCCTACTCTGGGGCCAACGTCCTGACTTTC